What follows are 23 T cell receptor beta chains derived from one specimen sequenced in a study of OX40 agonist ivuxolimab in advanced cancers. Assay: immunoSEQ multiplex PCR; the TCRdb copy retains only in-frame clones and omits some. Of roughly 92,000 clones in the sample, 90% are singletons; the top ten hold more than 0.15%. Sequenced material: CD4+ or CD8+ T cells sorted from blood, taken in a trial of the OX40 agonist ivuxolimab. These receptors all come from an adult with an advanced solid tumor such as melanoma, head and neck, liver or kidney cancer.

The chain joins TRBV7-2 to TRBJ1-1; D remains unclear. Per germline, CDR1 SGHTA and CDR2 FQGNSA. The CDR3 is made up of 13 amino acids. The V end was cut by 2 bases, the J end by 4 bases, with 8 bases between. The CDR3: CASSLPLGTEAFF. Written as DNA, the CDR3 is TGTGCCAGCAGCTTACCGTTAGGCACTGAAGCTTTCTTT.

The chain joins TRBV5-1 to TRBJ2-6, with D perhaps being TRBD1 or TRBD2 (5 bases each). The CDR3 sequence is 16 residues long. From germline, CDR1 is SGHRS and CDR2 YFSETQ. Deletions cut 0 bases from V and 0 bases from J, with 7 bases between. The CDR3 is CASSLGGASGANVLTF. The CDR3 coding sequence is TGCGCCAGCAGCTTGGGAGGGGCCTCTGGGGCCAACGTCCTGACTTTC.

This chain joins TRBV27 and TRBJ2-3, with D maybe TRBD1 (8 bases). The ends were cut back, 4 bases at V and 6 bases at J, with 14 bases in the middle. CDR1 and CDR2 from the germline V gene are MNHEY and SMNVEV (reference sequence). The CDR3 runs to 14 residues. The CDR3 loop is CASSSQGGRDTQYF. The CDR3 DNA is TGTGCCAGCAGTTCACAGGGGGGGCGGGATACGCAGTATTTT.

This chain joins TRBV30 and TRBJ1-2, with D maybe TRBD1 (5 bases). Germline V CDR1 and CDR2: GTSNPN, SVGIG (reference sequence). This CDR3 has 15 residues. V lost 8 bases and J 3 bases, leaving 22 bases between the germline ends. The CDR3 DNA follows: TGTGCCACAGACCCCGCAGGGTATAGTGACTATGGCTACACCTTC. Protein: CATDPAGYSDYGYTF.

CDR3 loop: CASSLAGSALYEQYF. CDR3 nucleotide sequence: TGCGCCAGCAGCTTGGCCGGGAGTGCTTTGTACGAGCAGTACTTC. V usage is TRBV5-1 and J usage is TRBJ2-7; perhaps TRBD2 as D (6 bases). CDR1 SGHRS and CDR2 YFSETQ come from the germline V gene. The CDR3 sequence is 15 residues long. With 0 bases removed from V and 4 bases from J, the gap between germline ends came to 14 bases.

This chain links TRBV5-1 with TRBJ2-3, with D possibly being TRBD2 (6 bases). Trimming removed 6 bases from V and 5 bases from J, with 10 bases in between. Germline assignment: CDR1 SGHRS and CDR2 YFSETQ. The CDR3 covers 12 residues. The CDR3 DNA follows: TGCGCCAGCACGGACGGGGGAGATACGCAGTATTTT. Translated: CASTDGGDTQYF.

The V gene is TRBV29-1, the J gene TRBJ2-5, with 8 positions matching TRBD1. With V trimmed by 7 bases and J by 2 bases, 3 bases remained unmatched. CDR1 and CDR2 (germline): SQVTM, ANQGSEA. The CDR3 has 12 amino acids. The CDR3 DNA follows: TGCAGCGCAGGGGGCCTTCAAGAGACCCAGTACTTC. This codes for CSAGGLQETQYF.

The rearrangement uses TRBV25-1 and TRBJ2-7, with D possibly TRBD2 on 6 matching bases. Trimming removed 3 bases at V and 4 bases at J, with 16 bases between. The CDR3 loop spans 15 amino acids. Per germline, CDR1 MGHDK and CDR2 SYGVNS. DNA for the CDR3: TGTGCCAGCAGTGAGGGGTTCAGAGGGACTTACGAGCAGTACTTC. Amino acids: CASSEGFRGTYEQYF.

The chain uses TRBV27 and TRBJ2-7; 14 nucleotides agree with TRBD2. CDR1 and CDR2 from the germline V gene are MNHEY and SMNVEV (reference sequence). V lost 4 bases, J lost 6 bases, and 8 bases stayed unmatched. The CDR3 contains 16 residues. CDR3 in amino acids: CASSYGLAGGVAEQYF. The CDR3 region has the DNA TGTGCCAGCAGTTATGGACTAGCGGGAGGAGTGGCCGAGCAGTACTTC.

The CDR3 nucleotides are TGCGCCAGCAGCTTACAGGGGAAGAGCACAGATACGCAGTATTTT. It translates to CASSLQGKSTDTQYF. The chain combines TRBV5-1 with TRBJ2-3; 7 positions match TRBD1. V dropped 2 bases and J dropped 0; count of bases not matched to a gene: 3. Germline values: CDR1 SGHRS, CDR2 YFSETQ. The CDR3 covers 15 residues.

The chain links TRBV11-2 to TRBJ1-3, with D unclear. V was clipped by 1 base and J by 9 bases, with 13 bases between them. The CDR3 extends over 14 amino acids. CDR1 is SGHAT and CDR2 is FQNNGV in the germline V gene. CDR3 loop: CASSLGLTSRTIYF. The CDR3 DNA sequence: TGTGCCAGCAGCTTAGGCCTTACATCCCGCACCATATATTTT.

The V gene is TRBV29-1, the J gene TRBJ2-1; 10 bases match TRBD1. This CDR3 spans 14 amino acids. Germline trimming cut 3 bases from V and 8 bases from J; bases unmatched to any gene: 7. Per the germline V gene, CDR1 is SQVTM and CDR2 is ANQGSEA. The CDR3 DNA reads as TGCAGCGTTGATGAGTCGGGACAGGGGTATGAGCAGTTCTTC. Translating gives CSVDESGQGYEQFF.

The chain employs TRBV7-6 and TRBJ2-5; 10 positions match TRBD1. This CDR3 contains 16 residues. The V segment lost 5 bases and the J segment 2 bases; nucleotides outside the gene matches: 8. Germline V CDR1 and CDR2: SGHVS, FNYEAQ. This chain's CDR3 is CASSQRGTGVQETQYF. Written as DNA, the CDR3 is TGTGCCAGCAGCCAAAGGGGGACAGGGGTACAAGAGACCCAGTACTTC.

Only one count was recorded for this clone. The chain couples TRBV7-8 to TRBJ1-2; TRBD1 matches at 8 bases. There are 16 residues in the CDR3. V was pared by 2 bases and J by 3 bases, with 8 bases of the junction left unmatched. Germline values: CDR1 SGHVS, CDR2 FQNEAQ. The CDR3 DNA reads as TGTGCCAGCAGCTTACGTAGTACAGGGGGTTACTATGGCTACACCTTC. Its translation is CASSLRSTGGYYGYTF. Complete variable domain (other parts from reference TRBV7-8 and TRBJ1-2): GAGVSQSPRYKVAKRGQDVALRCDPISGHVSLFWYQQALGQGPEFLTYFQNEAQLDKSGLPSDRFFAERPEGSVSTLKIQRTQQEDSAVYLCASSLRSTGGYYGYTFGSGTRLTVV.

V gene TRBV11-2 combines with J gene TRBJ2-7; 11 bases map to TRBD2. The germline V gene encodes CDR1 SGHAT and CDR2 FQNNGV. The CDR3 loop spans 18 amino acids. V was clipped by 5 bases and J by 0 bases; unmatched bases: 12. The CDR3 coding sequence is TGTGCCAGCAGCCCAACCCCTATAGCGGGAGGGCGCTCCTACGAGCAGTACTTC. Its protein product is CASSPTPIAGGRSYEQYF.

The V and J genes are TRBV5-1 and TRBJ1-2, with 8 bases aligning to TRBD1. Per germline, CDR1 SGHRS and CDR2 YFSETQ. The CDR3 spans 14 residues. After removal of 4 bases from V and 10 bases from J, the junction contained 12 bases not matched to a gene. CDR3 DNA: TGCGCCAGCAGCATGGGGGACAGGAACATAGACTACACCTTC. Its protein product is CASSMGDRNIDYTF.

The chain links TRBV30 to TRBJ2-7; D is perhaps TRBD2 (5 bases). Trimming took off 3 bases at V and 7 bases at J, with 10 bases between the two ends. From germline, CDR1 is GTSNPN and CDR2 SVGIG (reference sequence). This CDR3 region has 11 residues. Here the CDR3 DNA reads TGTGCCTGGAGGCGGACTGGGGAGCAGTACTTC. This sequence encodes CAWRRTGEQYF. Using reference TRBV30 and TRBJ2-7 for the parts outside the CDR3, the full variable domain is SQTIHQWPATLVQPVGSPLSLECTVEGTSNPNLYWYRQAAGRGLQLLFYSVGIGQISSEVPQNLSASRPQDRQFILSSKKLLLSDSGFYLCAWRRTGEQYFGPGTRLTVT.

Comment on this clone: Other DNA sequences in the sample encode the same CDR3. The gene calls are TRBV19 and TRBJ1-1, with TRBD1 matching over 8 bases. V gave up 2 bases and J gave up 5 bases; unmatched junction bases: 4. CDR1 is LNHDA, CDR2 SQIVND, per germline (reference sequence). CDR3 size: 14 residues. This CDR3 reads CASSIQGARTEAFF. CDR3 sequence (DNA): TGTGCCAGTAGTATACAGGGGGCGAGGACTGAAGCTTTCTTT.

This chain joins TRBV30 and TRBJ2-2; possible D gene TRBD2, 6 bases. The length of the CDR3 is 12 residues. V was pared by 3 bases and J by 7 bases, with 9 bases between. The germline V gene has CDR1 GTSNPN and CDR2 SVGIG (reference sequence). The CDR3 sequence is CAWREGFGELFF. The CDR3 bases are TGTGCCTGGAGGGAGGGTTTCGGGGAGCTGTTTTTT.

This chain joins TRBV7-2 and TRBJ1-2; a possible D gene is TRBD1 (6 bases). The CDR3 is 13 residues long. Trimming took off 5 bases at V and 7 bases at J, with 14 bases between the two ends. CDR1 and CDR2 from the germline V gene are SGHTA and FQGNSA. CDR3 sequence (DNA): TGTGCCAGCAGCCTCGGGGGGGGCTTTGGCTACACCTTC. The encoded protein is CASSLGGGFGYTF.

CDR3 loop: CASSVATSMNTEAFF. The CDR3 nucleotides are TGTGCCAGCAGCGTAGCGACGTCTATGAACACTGAAGCTTTCTTT. V is TRBV9 and J is TRBJ1-1; D is unclear. The CDR3 spans 15 residues. Trimming cost V 0 bases and J 0 bases, with 9 bases left between them. Per germline, CDR1 SGDLS and CDR2 YYNGEE.

This chain uses TRBV27 with TRBJ1-1; tentative D call: TRBD1 (5 bases). The CDR3 is 15 amino acids. CDR1 and CDR2 from the germline V gene are MNHEY and SMNVEV (reference sequence). V lost 2 bases and J 0 bases, leaving 10 bases between the germline ends. The CDR3 loop reads CASSLNGRVNTEAFF. The CDR3 DNA reads TGTGCCAGCAGTTTAAATGGCAGGGTGAACACTGAAGCTTTCTTT.

This chain uses TRBV29-1 with TRBJ2-2; no definite D call. Germline lookup yields CDR1 SQVTM and CDR2 ANQGSEA. This CDR3 has 13 amino acids. The V end was cut by 4 bases, the J end by 3 bases, with 9 bases between. CDR3 in amino acids: CSVGRVDTGELFF. In nucleotides, the CDR3 is TGCAGCGTTGGAAGGGTGGACACCGGGGAGCTGTTTTTT.